This passage covers 9 T cell receptor beta chains from one sample sequenced in a study of molecular identifiers for immune sequencing clone quantification. TCRdb ran MiXCR on the PCR reads and lists one entry per CDR3 protein. The table lists 550,000 to 750,000 distinct CDR3 sequences, less than 20% of them singletons. Source material: naive CD8+ T cells from blood, with Jurkat cell RNA spiked in. Subset of the sample: FACS-sorted CD8+CD4-CCR7+CD45RA+ naive T cells. Every receptor here comes from a human donor in good health. Some libraries in this study had Jurkat cell RNA spiked in.

This sequence joins TRBV18 and TRBJ2-7; 9 positions match TRBD1. Germline-derived CDR1 and CDR2 are KGHSH and LQKENI. This CDR3 has 15 residues. V lost 8 bases and J lost 3; bases outside the gene matches: 11. CDR3 loop: CASSPPQGASYEQYF. CDR3 coding DNA: TGTGCCAGCAGCCCGCCACAGGGGGCAAGCTACGAGCAGTACTTC.

This clonotype occurred once. No conserved phenylalanine or tryptophan ends this CDR3, so it is likely a read error. The chain recombines TRBV30 with TRBJ2-7, with TRBD1 matching over 7 bases. Trimming took 0 bases from V and 5 from J; bases not matched to a gene: 4. The CDR3 consists of 13 residues. In germline, CDR1 is GTSNPN, CDR2 SVGIG (reference sequence). CDR3 sequence reads: CAWSVIGGDEQYL. The CDR3 bases are TGTGCCTGGAGTGTAATAGGGGGCGACGAGCAGTACCTC.

J is TRBJ2-1 and V is TRBV29-1; TRBD2 matches 14 bases. There are 14 residues in the CDR3. Germline CDR1 and CDR2: SQVTM and ANQGSEA. CDR3 in DNA: TGCGGCGGAGAGACTAGCGGGAGGGCGAACGAGCAGTTCTTC. Residues: CGGETSGRANEQFF.

This clonotype appeared a single time. A single base separates this from a much larger clone, so it may be a read error. The rearrangement links TRBV27 to TRBJ2-1, with 7 nucleotides matching TRBD2. J lost 9 bases, V lost 5 bases, and 13 bases had no gene match. Germline assignment: CDR1 MNHEY and CDR2 SMNVEV (reference sequence). The CDR3 contains 15 residues. CDR3 sequence: CASSLLSSGGVEQFF. The CDR3 DNA follows: TGTGCCAGCAGTCTCCTATCATCTGGGGGGGTTGAGCAGTTCTTC.

The chain is built from TRBV3-1 and TRBJ2-2; 10 bases agree with TRBD2. The V and J ends lost 4 bases and 2 bases, in that order; junction bases with no gene match: 13. This CDR3 contains 19 residues. Looked up from germline, CDR1 is LGHDT and CDR2 is YNNKEL (reference sequence). The CDR3 is CASSRHFLAGETNTGELFF. CDR3 DNA: TGTGCCAGCAGCCGGCATTTCCTAGCGGGGGAAACCAACACCGGGGAGCTGTTTTTT.

This chain joins TRBV7-9 and TRBJ1-2; D gene ambiguous. Trimming removed 5 bases at V and 2 bases at J, with 15 bases between. Germline CDR1 and CDR2: SEHNR and FQNEAQ (reference sequence). The CDR3 length is 15 residues. The CDR3 coding sequence is TGTGCCAGCAGCCAGTCTGTGGGCAGAAACTATGGCTACACCTTC. Residues: CASSQSVGRNYGYTF.

This clonotype occurred many times. The chain has TRBV6-2 or TRBV6-3 and TRBJ1-5; maybe TRBD1 (5 bases). Germline loops: CDR1 MNHEY, CDR2 SVGEGT. Trimming shortened V by 1 base and J by 4 bases, and 20 bases separated the two germline ends. This CDR3 comprises 18 residues. The CDR3 sequence is CASSYFRAEGLGNQPQHF. Written as DNA, the CDR3 is TGTGCCAGCAGTTACTTCAGGGCTGAGGGGTTGGGAAATCAGCCCCAGCATTTT.

Comment on this clonotype: A read error may explain this, as a much larger clone is one base away. CDR3 protein: CASSPRDFSCEQYF. The CDR3 bases are TGTGCCAGCAGCCCGCGGGACTTCTCCTGCGAGCAGTACTTC. The chain carries TRBV5-6 and TRBJ2-7; D perhaps matches TRBD2 (6 bases). The CDR3 has 14 amino acids. In germline, CDR1 is SGHDT, CDR2 YYEEEE.

This clonotype was seen only a few times. The chain is built from TRBV6-1 and TRBJ2-1, with TRBD2 identical over 13 bases. Germline lookup yields CDR1 MNHNS and CDR2 SASEGT. The trim removed 6 bases at V and 5 bases at J, leaving 1 base unmatched. The CDR3 is 14 amino acids. CDR3: CASRGTSGDNEQFF. The CDR3 bases are TGTGCCAGCAGGGGGACTAGCGGGGACAATGAGCAGTTCTTC.